One sample yielded the 9 T cell receptor beta chains listed below, sequenced in a study of low-dose radiotherapy and immunotherapy resistance in tumors. With TRAV- and TRBV-specific primers, first-strand cDNA was made, covering the alpha and beta chains. TCRs were put through 20 to 25 PCR cycles of amplification with Phusion. A constant-region primer and the V-primer adapter served as the primer pair. Each CDR3 protein is one row after TCRdb ran MiXCR on the reads. The sample carries under 8,500 distinct CDR3 sequences, around 50% recorded once. These receptors all stem from a human donor with advanced metastatic prostate, ovarian, gallbladder or colorectal cancer (not recorded which). This table probably holds off-target reads from a library built for another chain.

This sequence joins TRBV20-1 and TRBJ2-4; D is unresolved. The V end was cut by 5 bases, the J end by 1 base, with 12 bases between. This CDR3 region has 14 residues. Germline V gene data show CDR1 as DFQATT and CDR2 as SNEGSKA (reference sequence). CDR3 in amino acids: CSALNGGAKNIQYF. CDR3 sequence (DNA): TGCAGTGCTCTTAATGGTGGGGCCAAAAACATTCAGTACTTC.

In this sample, this clonotype turned up once. J is TRBJ2-4 and V is TRBV19, with D hard to call. V was shortened by 4 bases and J by 9 bases, with 10 bases between the two germline ends. The CDR3 runs to 12 residues. Looked up from germline, CDR1 is LNHDA and CDR2 is SQIVND (reference sequence). The CDR3 spells CASSRQESIQYF. The CDR3 nucleotides are TGTGCCAGTAGTAGACAAGAGAGCATTCAGTACTTC.

The rearrangement joins TRBV28 to TRBJ1-5; D unclear. The CDR3 runs to 13 residues. V lost 4 bases to trimming and J lost 3 bases, with 7 bases between them. Germline V gene sequence: CDR1 MDHEN, CDR2 SYDVKM. Here the CDR3 reads CASSYTDNQPQHF. CDR3 DNA sequence: TGTGCCAGCAGTTATACAGACAATCAGCCCCAGCATTTT.

This clonotype is termed large. This sequence joins TRBV28 and TRBJ2-2; D is unresolved. This CDR3 has 15 amino acids. Looked up from germline, CDR1 is MDHEN and CDR2 is SYDVKM. The V and J ends lost 5 bases and 4 bases respectively, with 14 bases between them. CDR3 DNA sequence: TGTGCCAGCAGTCACTTCCCCTTACCCACCGGGGAGCTGTTTTTT. This sequence encodes CASSHFPLPTGELFF.

J is TRBJ2-3 and V is TRBV11-2; 8 bases align to TRBD1. Germline CDR1 reads SGHAT; CDR2 reads FQNNGV. J lost 8 bases, V lost 2 bases, and 15 bases had no gene match. The length of the CDR3 is 17 residues. The DNA of the CDR3 is TGTGCCAGCAGCTTAACCCCCTGGGCAGGGGGCGCGGGTACGCAGTATTTT. Protein product: CASSLTPWAGGAGTQYF.

The chain links TRBV15 to TRBJ2-7, with 12 bases matching TRBD2. V shed 0 bases and J 10 bases; nucleotides not matched to a gene: 7. Germline V lookup: CDR1 LNHNV, CDR2 YYDKDF (reference sequence). There are 15 residues in the CDR3. Here the CDR3 reads CATSRDPTSGGRQYF. CDR3 DNA sequence: TGTGCCACCAGCAGAGATCCGACTAGCGGGGGCCGACAGTACTTC.

The V call is TRBV6-4, the J call TRBJ2-3; D is perhaps TRBD2 (6 bases). The CDR3 has 15 residues. CDR1 and CDR2 (germline): MRHNA, SNTAGT. V gave up 1 base and J gave up 2 bases, with 10 bases separating them. The CDR3 loop is CASSDYAGSTDTQYF. Here the CDR3 DNA reads TGTGCCAGCAGTGACTATGCGGGGTCCACAGATACGCAGTATTTT.

The chain links TRBV5-1 to TRBJ2-1; D is ambiguous. This CDR3 comprises 16 residues. Germline V gene data show CDR1 as SGHRS and CDR2 as YFSETQ. Deletions cut 0 bases from V and 3 bases from J, with 13 bases between. This CDR3 reads CASSLGSGPSYNEQFF. The CDR3 nucleotides are TGCGCCAGCAGCTTGGGAAGTGGACCGAGCTACAATGAGCAGTTCTTC.

The CDR3 loop reads CASSGGQGIAFF. In DNA, the CDR3 is TGTGCCAGCAGCGGAGGACAGGGTATAGCTTTCTTT. The V gene is TRBV3-1, the J gene TRBJ1-1; TRBD1 matches 8 bases. The V and J ends lost 5 bases and 10 bases, in that order; junction bases with no gene match: 6. This CDR3 contains 12 residues. Germline-derived CDR1 and CDR2 are LGHDT and YNNKEL (reference sequence).